Detailed here is one T cell receptor beta chain. The assay was immunoSEQ multiplex PCR, and TCRdb's table has in-frame clones only and misses some. The data show roughly 76,000 clones, 75% to 95% seen once. Germline CDR1 LNHDA, CDR2 SQIVND (reference sequence). This CDR3 has 15 residues. V shed 7 bases, J shed 9 bases, and the junction held 14 bases outside the gene matches. The sample belongs to a study of technical replicates of blood from four donors. This rearrangement joins TRBV19 to TRBJ2-1; 8 nucleotides agree with TRBD2. This receptor was obtained from a human donor in good health. Some clones in this sample may be carry-over from other donors' samples. Sequencing was done on a sample of T cells isolated from PBMCs. The CDR3 coding sequence is TGTGCCAGTACCTGGGGCCTAGCGGGTTCGCGTGAGCAGTTCTTC. Its translation is CASTWGLAGSREQFF.